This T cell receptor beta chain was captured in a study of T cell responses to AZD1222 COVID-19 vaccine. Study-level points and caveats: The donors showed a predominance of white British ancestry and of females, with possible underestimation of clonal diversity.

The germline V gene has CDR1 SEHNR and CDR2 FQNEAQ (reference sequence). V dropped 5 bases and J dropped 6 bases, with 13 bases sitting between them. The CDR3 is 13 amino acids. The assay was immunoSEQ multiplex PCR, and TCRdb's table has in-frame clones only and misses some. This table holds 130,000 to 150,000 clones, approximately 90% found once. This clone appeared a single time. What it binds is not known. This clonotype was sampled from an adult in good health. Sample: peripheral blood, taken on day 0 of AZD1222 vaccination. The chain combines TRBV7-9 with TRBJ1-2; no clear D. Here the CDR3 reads CASSPTDIDGYTF. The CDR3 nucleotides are TGTGCCAGCAGCCCTACAGACATAGATGGCTACACCTTC.